These 26 T cell receptor beta chains share one sample of origin, sequenced in a study of a mutant IDH1 vaccine in newly diagnosed glioma. TCRdb keeps only in-frame clones here, not all; method: immunoSEQ multiplex PCR. The top ten hold around 6% of the sample, which has 45,000 to 60,000 clones, 88% seen once. Time point defined: week 35, safety follow-up. Doses of 300 ug of mutant IDH1 20-mer peptide were given with topical imiquimod. What these receptors recognize is not known. The sequencing used PBMCs, collected from a glioma patient whose treatment included an IDH1 peptide vaccine. Every receptor here comes from a woman between 35 and 50 years old with glioma.

This chain connects TRBV7-2 to TRBJ2-5; a weak D match, TRBD2 (6 bases). Germline assignment: CDR1 SGHTA and CDR2 FQGNSA. The CDR3 runs 13 residues. V was clipped by 5 bases and J by 1 base, with 8 bases between them. Here the CDR3 reads CASSGTPQETQYF. For the CDR3, the DNA is TGTGCCAGCAGCGGGACTCCCCAAGAGACCCAGTACTTC. The complete variable domain, with remaining parts taken from reference TRBV7-2 and TRBJ2-5, reads GAGVSQSPSNKVTEKGKDVELRCDPISGHTALYWYRQSLGQGLEFLIYFQGNSAPDKSGLPSDRFSAERTGGSVSTLTIQRTQQEDSAVYLCASSGTPQETQYFGPGTRLLVL.

The V and J genes are TRBV13 and TRBJ2-7; D may match TRBD1 or TRBD2 (5 bases each). Germline V CDR1 and CDR2: PRHDT, FYEKMQ (reference sequence). CDR3 length: 15 residues. V lost 1 base to trimming and J lost 2 bases, with 12 bases between them. The CDR3 loop is CASSLARGTTYEQYF. CDR3 nucleotides: TGTGCCAGCAGCTTAGCCCGAGGGACGACCTACGAGCAGTACTTC.

The sample holds a few counts of this clone. This chain links TRBV11-2 with TRBJ1-5; perhaps TRBD1 as D (6 bases). The germline V and J ends were trimmed by 3 bases and 0 bases, with 12 bases remaining between them. The V gene's germline CDR1 is SGHAT and CDR2 FQNNGV. The CDR3 is 16 amino acids. CDR3 DNA sequence: TGTGCCAGCAGCTTCGGGCAGGGGTATAGCAATCAGCCCCAGCATTTT. Its protein is CASSFGQGYSNQPQHF.

The chain employs TRBV10-3 and TRBJ1-6; D is unresolved. The CDR3 has 12 residues. CDR1 is ENHRY, CDR2 SYGVKD, per germline. CDR3 sequence: CSAGSNNSPLHF. CDR3 coding DNA: TGTTCCGCGGGGTCAAATAATTCACCCCTCCACTTT.

V usage is TRBV11-2 and J usage is TRBJ2-1, with no clear D. The CDR3 spans 14 residues. CDR1 and CDR2 (germline): SGHAT, FQNNGV. Deletions cut 4 bases from V and 4 bases from J, with 11 bases between. CDR3 region: CASSSHSRYNEQFF. The CDR3 DNA reads TGTGCCAGCAGCTCCCATTCACGTTACAATGAGCAGTTCTTC. Supplemented by reference TRBV11-2 and TRBJ2-1, the full variable domain reads EAGVAQSPRYKIIEKRQSVAFWCNPISGHATLYWYQQILGQGPKLLIQFQNNGVVDDSQLPKDRFSAERLKGVDSTLKIQPAKLEDSAVYLCASSSHSRYNEQFFGPGTRLTVL.

This rearrangement joins TRBV9 to TRBJ2-2; 7 nucleotides match TRBD2. Trimming removed 4 bases from V and 4 bases from J; junction bases left unmatched: 7. CDR1 SGDLS and CDR2 YYNGEE come from the germline V gene. CDR3 length equals 15 residues. In DNA form, the CDR3 reads TGTGCCAGCAGCCCCTTTCTAGCGGCCACCGGGGAGCTGTTTTTT. It translates to CASSPFLAATGELFF.

J is TRBJ2-1 and V is TRBV6-1; D is perhaps TRBD1 (6 bases). The CDR3 spans 17 residues. The V end was cut by 2 bases, the J end by 2 bases, with 16 bases between. In germline, CDR1 is MNHNS, CDR2 SASEGT. The DNA for the CDR3 is TGTGCCAGCAGTGAAACCCTCCAGGGGCAAACCTACAATGAGCAGTTCTTC. Its protein product is CASSETLQGQTYNEQFF.

This clone was counted once. This chain connects TRBV6-6 to TRBJ2-7; tentatively, D is TRBD1 (6 bases). V was shortened by 5 bases and J by 1 base, with 12 bases between the two germline ends. Germline V lookup: CDR1 MNHNY, CDR2 SVGAGI (reference sequence). The CDR3 length is 14 residues. The CDR3 protein is CASSVTGSSYEQYF. Written as DNA, the CDR3 is TGTGCCAGCAGTGTCACAGGGTCATCCTACGAGCAGTACTTC.

For the CDR3, the DNA is TGTGCCAGCAGTGAACTCCAGGGAACTAGCGGAGCCAAAAACATTCAGTACTTC. The encoded protein is CASSELQGTSGAKNIQYF. The V call is TRBV6-1, the J call TRBJ2-4; TRBD2 aligns across 8 bases. The length of the CDR3 is 18 residues. After removal of 2 bases from V and 0 bases from J, the junction contained 9 bases not matched to a gene. Per the germline V gene, CDR1 is MNHNS and CDR2 is SASEGT.

The CDR3: CASSPGFNEQFF. For the CDR3, the DNA is TGCGCCAGCAGCCCCGGGTTTAATGAGCAGTTCTTC. V is TRBV10-1 and J is TRBJ2-1, with D hard to call. From germline, CDR1 is WNHNN and CDR2 SYGVQD (reference sequence). V lost 6 bases and J lost 7, with 10 bases in between. The CDR3 is made up of 12 amino acids.

Remarks on this clone: A read error may produce the germline difference seen at one junction end. V is TRBV7-7 and J is TRBJ2-2; D may be TRBD1 or TRBD2 (7 bases each). There are 16 residues in the CDR3. Germline V gene sequence: CDR1 SSHAT, CDR2 FNYEAQ (reference sequence). The CDR3 region is CASSPSRGGNTGELFF. The CDR3 coding sequence is TGTGCTAGCAGCCCGAGCAGGGGGGGTAACACCGGGGAGCTGTTTTTT.

This chain links TRBV4-1 with TRBJ2-1; 7 nucleotides match TRBD2. The CDR3 extends over 16 amino acids. With 0 bases clipped from V and 9 bases from J, the junction kept 11 bases outside the gene matches. The germline CDR1 and CDR2 sequences are MGHRA and YSYEKL. The CDR3 DNA sequence: TGCGCCAGCAGCCAAGAGAGCAGTTTGGCGGGAGCTGAGCAGTTCTTC. This gives the protein CASSQESSLAGAEQFF.

This chain joins TRBV30 and TRBJ1-4; 7 positions agree with TRBD1. The CDR3 covers 15 residues. With 0 bases clipped from V and 4 bases from J, the junction kept 5 bases outside the gene matches. In germline, CDR1 is GTSNPN, CDR2 SVGIG (reference sequence). CDR3 sequence (DNA): TGTGCCTGGAGTGTAGGACAGGCATTTAATGAAAAACTGTTTTTT. This gives the protein CAWSVGQAFNEKLFF.

This clone has a single count. The rearrangement links TRBV6-6 to TRBJ2-2, with TRBD1 matching 7 bases. This CDR3 is 14 amino acids long. Germline assignment: CDR1 MNHNY and CDR2 SVGAGI (reference sequence). With V trimmed by 5 bases and J by 5 bases, 5 bases remained unmatched. The CDR3 region is CASSLGQATGELFF. CDR3 DNA: TGTGCCAGCAGTCTCGGACAGGCTACCGGGGAGCTGTTTTTT.

The V gene is TRBV18, the J gene TRBJ2-7; TRBD1 might be the D (6 bases). Deletions cut 6 bases from V and 7 bases from J, with 22 bases between. The CDR3 loop spans 15 amino acids. Looked up from germline, CDR1 is KGHSH and CDR2 is LQKENI. The DNA of the CDR3 is TGTGCCAGCTCGCATACCGGGACACTCGATAGAGAGCAGTACTTC. This gives the protein CASSHTGTLDREQYF. Combining the CDR3 with reference TRBV18 and TRBJ2-7 gives the whole variable domain NAGVMQNPRHLVRRRGQEARLRCSPMKGHSHVYWYRQLPEEGLKFMVYLQKENIIDESGMPKERFSAEFPKEGPSILRIQQVVRGDSAAYFCASSHTGTLDREQYFGPGTRLTVT.

This CDR3 is CASSTALSEGETQYF. In DNA form, the CDR3 reads TGTGCCAGTAGTACCGCTTTAAGCGAGGGGGAGACCCAGTACTTC. This rearrangement joins TRBV19 to TRBJ2-5, with D perhaps matching TRBD1 or TRBD2 (5 bases each). V lost 4 bases and J 5 bases, leaving 17 bases between the germline ends. CDR1 and CDR2 (germline): LNHDA, SQIVND (reference sequence). There are 15 residues in the CDR3.

The chain couples TRBV10-1 to TRBJ2-3, with 9 bases that match TRBD1. The junction had 9 bases not matched to a gene; V was cut back by 6 bases and J by 2 bases. CDR3 length: 16 residues. CDR1 and CDR2 (germline): WNHNN, SYGVQD (reference sequence). CDR3 protein: CASSPGTGRYTDTQYF. The CDR3 nucleotides read TGCGCCAGCAGCCCGGGGACAGGGAGGTACACAGATACGCAGTATTTT.

The chain is built from TRBV7-9 and TRBJ2-2, with D possibly TRBD1 on 6 matching bases. Germline assignment: CDR1 SEHNR and CDR2 FQNEAQ (reference sequence). V gave up 6 bases and J gave up 8 bases, with 19 bases separating them. The CDR3 has 15 amino acids. The CDR3 here is CASSRWTQGPGELFF. The CDR3, as DNA: TGTGCCAGCAGTCGTTGGACACAGGGCCCAGGGGAGCTGTTTTTT.

The V call is TRBV5-1, the J call TRBJ2-7; unclear D gene. CDR3 length: 14 residues. Trimming took off 1 base at V and 0 bases at J, with 8 bases between the two ends. Germline CDR1 is SGHRS and CDR2 is YFSETQ. The DNA for the CDR3 is TGCGCCAGCAGCTTGTCCACCAGCTCCTACGAGCAGTACTTC. It translates to CASSLSTSSYEQYF.

This chain links TRBV9 with TRBJ2-5, with 8 bases identical to TRBD2. CDR1 and CDR2 from the germline V gene are SGDLS and YYNGEE. The V and J ends lost 0 bases and 4 bases, in that order; junction bases with no gene match: 11. CDR3 length: 17 residues. The CDR3 sequence: CASSVVGSGSRGETQYF. DNA of the CDR3: TGTGCCAGCAGCGTAGTAGGGAGCGGGAGTCGGGGAGAGACCCAGTACTTC.

In its sample, this clone was seen a few times. V and J are TRBV5-4 and TRBJ2-5, with D perhaps assigned TRBD1 or TRBD2 (5 bases each). The CDR3 consists of 15 residues. The germline gives CDR1 SGHNT, CDR2 YYREEE (reference sequence). The V and J ends lost 3 bases and 3 bases respectively, with 15 bases between them. The CDR3 region has the DNA TGTGCCAGCAGCTGGGACGCCGGGGCCGAAGAGACCCAGTACTTC. Its translation: CASSWDAGAEETQYF.

The V call is TRBV15, the J call TRBJ2-7; 8 positions match TRBD2. Germline V gene sequence: CDR1 LNHNV, CDR2 YYDKDF (reference sequence). This CDR3 has 13 amino acids. V shed 0 bases, J shed 5 bases, and the junction held 0 bases outside the gene matches. CDR3 DNA: TGTGCCACCAGCAGAGAACTAGCGGACGAGCAGTACTTC. This gives the protein CATSRELADEQYF.

The chain recombines TRBV7-2 with TRBJ1-1, with D unclear. CDR3 length: 13 residues. V was shortened by 2 bases and J by 2 bases, with 6 bases between the two germline ends. The germline CDR1 and CDR2 sequences are SGHTA and FQGNSA. The chain's CDR3 is CASSLTPNTEAFF. CDR3 coding DNA: TGTGCCAGCAGCTTAACCCCTAACACTGAAGCTTTCTTT.

The chain recombines TRBV6-1 with TRBJ2-2; D might be TRBD1 or TRBD2, each matching 6 bases. This CDR3 has 15 amino acids. Germline CDR1 and CDR2: MNHNS and SASEGT. The germline V and J ends were trimmed by 0 bases and 6 bases, with 11 bases remaining between them. This chain's CDR3 is CASSEAEGGPGELFF. In DNA form, the CDR3 reads TGTGCCAGCAGTGAAGCGGAAGGGGGGCCCGGGGAGCTGTTTTTT.

This chain uses TRBV2 with TRBJ2-7; 12 bases align to TRBD2. This CDR3 has 14 residues. V lost 6 bases and J lost 5; bases outside the gene matches: 5. Germline-derived CDR1 and CDR2 are SNHLY and FYNNEI. The DNA of the CDR3 is TGTGCCAGCAGGGGACTAGCGGGCAGAAACGAGCAGTACTTC. The encoded protein is CASRGLAGRNEQYF.

This chain connects TRBV2 to TRBJ1-1; D is ambiguous. Trimming left V 3 bases short and J 1 base short, with 6 bases between. The CDR3 is 13 residues long. CDR1 SNHLY and CDR2 FYNNEI come from the germline V gene. In nucleotides, the CDR3 is TGTGCCAGCAGTGAGGAGGGGAACACTGAAGCTTTCTTT. Protein: CASSEEGNTEAFF.